Shown below are 4 T cell receptor beta chains from a single sample sequenced in a study of siplizumab effects on memory and regulatory T cells. Clones were read by immunoSEQ multiplex PCR, and TCRdb kept only the in-frame ones, dropping some. The table shows about 97,000 clones, with about 90% occurring only once. The material sequenced was non-Treg CD4+ T cells sorted from blood. The receptor set was obtained from a human donor in good health.

The V gene is TRBV4-3, the J gene TRBJ2-1, with 10 bases aligning to TRBD1. The germline CDR1 and CDR2 sequences are LGHNA and YSLEER. V shed 3 bases, J shed 3 bases, and the junction held 5 bases outside the gene matches. This CDR3 is built from 16 residues. Here the CDR3 reads CASSQGDRGYYNEQFF. In DNA form, the CDR3 reads TGCGCCAGCAGCCAGGGGGACAGGGGATACTACAATGAGCAGTTCTTC.

The chain carries TRBV28 and TRBJ2-5, with a possible D match to TRBD2 (6 bases). This CDR3 contains 15 residues. The ends were cut back, 3 bases at V and 5 bases at J, with 16 bases in the middle. CDR1 is MDHEN, CDR2 SYDVKM, per germline. CDR3 amino acids: CASSFSTSSGETQYF. CDR3 in DNA: TGTGCCAGCAGTTTCAGTACTAGCTCGGGCGAGACCCAGTACTTC.

The CDR3 spells CASSRDNNEKLFF. The CDR3 DNA is TGTGCCAGCAGCCGGGACAATAATGAAAAACTGTTTTTT. The chain couples TRBV7-2 to TRBJ1-4; possibly TRBD1 for D (6 bases). Germline V lookup: CDR1 SGHTA, CDR2 FQGNSA. The CDR3 is 13 residues long. V was trimmed by 5 bases and J by 4 bases, leaving 8 bases between them.

The rearrangement uses TRBV23-1 and TRBJ2-3; D remains unclear. TRBV23-1 is an ORF; its function is uncertain. The CDR3 is 11 residues long. V lost 0 bases and J 7 bases, leaving 2 bases between the germline ends. The DNA of the CDR3 is TGCGCCAGCAGTCAATCGTATACGCAGTATTTT. Its protein is CASSQSYTQYF.